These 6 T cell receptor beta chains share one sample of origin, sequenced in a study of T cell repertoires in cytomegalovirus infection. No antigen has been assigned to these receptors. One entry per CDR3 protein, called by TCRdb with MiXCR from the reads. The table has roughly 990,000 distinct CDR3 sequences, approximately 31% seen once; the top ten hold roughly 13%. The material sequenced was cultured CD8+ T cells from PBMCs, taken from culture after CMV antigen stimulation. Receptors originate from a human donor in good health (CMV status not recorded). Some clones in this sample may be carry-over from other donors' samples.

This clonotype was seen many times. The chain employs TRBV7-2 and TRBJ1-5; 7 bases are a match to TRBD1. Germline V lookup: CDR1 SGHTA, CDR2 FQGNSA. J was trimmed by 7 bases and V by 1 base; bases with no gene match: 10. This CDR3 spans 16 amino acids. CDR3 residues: CASSLVTGTREQPQHF. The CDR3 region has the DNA TGTGCCAGCAGCTTAGTGACAGGGACCAGAGAACAGCCCCAGCATTTT.

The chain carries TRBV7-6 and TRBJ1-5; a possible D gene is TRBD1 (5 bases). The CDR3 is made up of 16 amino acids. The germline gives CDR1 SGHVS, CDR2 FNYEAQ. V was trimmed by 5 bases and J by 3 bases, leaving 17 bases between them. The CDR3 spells CASSAGNWGNNQPQHF. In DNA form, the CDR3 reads TGTGCCAGCAGCGCGGGTAACTGGGGGAACAATCAGCCCCAGCATTTT.

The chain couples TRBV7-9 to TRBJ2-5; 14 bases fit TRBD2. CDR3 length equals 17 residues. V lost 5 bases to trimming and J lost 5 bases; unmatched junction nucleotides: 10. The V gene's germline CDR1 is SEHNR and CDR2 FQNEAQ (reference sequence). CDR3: CASSGFGTSGGRETQYF. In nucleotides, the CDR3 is TGTGCCAGCAGCGGGTTTGGGACTAGCGGGGGCCGGGAGACCCAGTACTTC.

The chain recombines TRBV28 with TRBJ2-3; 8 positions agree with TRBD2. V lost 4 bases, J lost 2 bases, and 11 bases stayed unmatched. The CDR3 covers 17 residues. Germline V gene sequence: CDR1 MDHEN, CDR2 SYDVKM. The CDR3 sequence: CASSSSVGGGPTDTQYF. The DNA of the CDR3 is TGTGCCAGCAGTTCCTCCGTTGGCGGGGGGCCCACAGATACGCAGTATTTT.

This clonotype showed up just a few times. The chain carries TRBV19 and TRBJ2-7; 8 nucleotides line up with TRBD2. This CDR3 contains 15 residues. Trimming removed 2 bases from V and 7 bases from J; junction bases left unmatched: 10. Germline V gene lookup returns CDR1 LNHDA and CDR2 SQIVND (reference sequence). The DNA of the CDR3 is TGTGCCAGTAGTATAAAAGCGGGGGCCCCGAGGGAGCAGTACTTC. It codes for CASSIKAGAPREQYF.

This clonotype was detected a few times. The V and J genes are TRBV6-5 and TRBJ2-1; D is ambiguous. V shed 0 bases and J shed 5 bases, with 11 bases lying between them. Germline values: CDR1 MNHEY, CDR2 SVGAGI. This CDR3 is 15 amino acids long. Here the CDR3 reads CASSYSQAANNEQFF. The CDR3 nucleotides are TGTGCCAGCAGTTACTCTCAGGCGGCTAACAATGAGCAGTTCTTC.